Shown below are 18 T cell receptor beta chains from a single sample sequenced in a study of blood T cells in healthy people across ages. The second PCR ran about 7 to 12 cycles with a sample-barcoded 5' primer and J-beta primers. TCRdb re-derived calls from the 5' RACE reads in MiXCR, one entry per CDR3 protein. The sample records around 1,800,000 distinct CDR3 sequences, roughly 43% being singletons. The specimen sequenced was blood. These receptors came from a human donor in good health.

V is TRBV12-3 or TRBV12-4 and J is TRBJ2-1, with 13 bases aligning to TRBD2. Trimming removed 5 bases from V and 4 bases from J; junction bases left unmatched: 5. The CDR3 is made up of 16 amino acids. The CDR3 spells CASSTGTSGVYNEQFF. The CDR3 coding sequence is TGTGCCAGCAGTACTGGGACTAGCGGGGTGTACAATGAGCAGTTCTTC.

In DNA form, the CDR3 reads TGTGCCAGCAGGAACCCAGGGCTAGCCTACAATGAGCAGTTCTTC. Its translation is CASRNPGLAYNEQFF. The gene calls are TRBV6-2 or TRBV6-3 and TRBJ2-1; TRBD1 is a possible D gene (5 bases). This CDR3 region has 15 residues. V was cut by 6 bases and J by 2 bases, with 14 bases left in between. Germline V gene lookup returns CDR1 MNHEY and CDR2 SVGEGT.

This clonotype has a handful of counts. DNA for the CDR3: TGCAGTGCTAGTCTAACCGCCAGGGGGGCTGAAGCTTTCTTT. This translates into CSASLTARGAEAFF. This chain joins TRBV20-1 and TRBJ1-1, with TRBD1 matching 7 bases. The germline V gene encodes CDR1 DFQATT and CDR2 SNEGSKA (reference sequence). The CDR3 loop spans 14 amino acids. V trimming: 3 bases; J trimming: 6 bases; junction bases outside the gene matches: 10.

This clonotype appeared a few times. The chain is built from TRBV3-1 and TRBJ1-3; D is unclear. Trimming removed 1 base from V and 0 bases from J, with 7 bases in between. The CDR3 covers 15 residues. Germline loops: CDR1 LGHDT, CDR2 YNNKEL (reference sequence). The CDR3 sequence: CASSQAPSSGNTIYF. In nucleotides, the CDR3 is TGTGCCAGCAGCCAAGCCCCCAGCTCTGGAAACACCATATATTTT.

This chain uses TRBV6-5 with TRBJ1-2; D is perhaps TRBD1 (5 bases). The CDR3 covers 12 residues. Germline V gene sequence: CDR1 MNHEY, CDR2 SVGAGI. Trimming took off 6 bases at V and 8 bases at J, with 13 bases between the two ends. The CDR3 bases are TGTGCCAGCAGGGGGGAAGGATACGGCTACACCTTC. Translating gives CASRGEGYGYTF.

This clonotype was detected only a few times. The chain recombines TRBV7-6 with TRBJ2-7; 7 bases align to TRBD2. The ends lost 3 bases at V and 0 bases at J; junction bases unmatched: 8. Germline V lookup: CDR1 SGHVS, CDR2 FNYEAQ. The CDR3 is made up of 16 amino acids. Written as DNA, the CDR3 is TGTGCCAGCAGCTTGGCCCCTAGCGGTAACTCCTACGAGCAGTACTTC. Its translation: CASSLAPSGNSYEQYF.

This chain uses TRBV12-3 or TRBV12-4 with TRBJ2-1; TRBD1 might be the D (6 bases). The CDR3 is made up of 17 amino acids. Trimming left V 0 bases short and J 10 bases short, with 22 bases between. For the CDR3, the DNA is TGTGCCAGCAGTTTAGCGCGTCTCGAACAGGGCCCCTTCGAGCAGTTCTTC. Its protein product is CASSLARLEQGPFEQFF.

This clonotype showed up just a few times. DNA of the CDR3: TGTGCCAGCAGTTACTCGATGACTGGGACCTGGGGTTACACCTTC. Protein product: CASSYSMTGTWGYTF. The rearrangement links TRBV6-6 to TRBJ1-2; TRBD1 is a possible D gene (5 bases). The CDR3 has 15 amino acids. Germline CDR1 MNHNY, CDR2 SVGAGI (reference sequence). Trimming cost V 0 bases and J 11 bases, with 19 bases left between them.

There are a few counts of this clonotype. The chain links TRBV15 to TRBJ2-5; 8 bases line up with TRBD1. Germline CDR1 LNHNV, CDR2 YYDKDF (reference sequence). The CDR3 contains 12 residues. With 7 bases clipped from V and 5 bases from J, the junction kept 3 bases outside the gene matches. This CDR3 reads CATNTGGETQYF. Written as DNA, the CDR3 is TGTGCCACCAACACAGGGGGTGAGACCCAGTACTTC. Drawing the rest from reference TRBV15 and TRBJ2-5, the complete variable domain is DAMVIQNPRYQVTQFGKPVTLSCSQTLNHNVMYWYQQKSSQAPKLLFHYYDKDFNNEADTPDNFQSRRPNTSFCFLDIRSPGLGDTAMYLCATNTGGETQYFGPGTRLLVL.

Comments on this clonotype: One end of the junction is discordant with germline, which a read error may explain. This chain uses TRBV7-2 with TRBJ2-1, with D possibly TRBD2 on 6 matching bases. The CDR3 length is 15 residues. Germline CDR1 and CDR2: SGHTA and FQGNSA. The CDR3 reads CASSLRGAVYNKQFF. The CDR3 region has the DNA TGTGCCAGCAGCTTGCGGGGCGCGGTCTACAATAAGCAGTTCTTC.

CDR3 loop: CSARGGGGETQYF. DNA of the CDR3: TGCAGTGCTAGAGGTGGGGGAGGAGAGACCCAGTACTTC. The gene calls are TRBV20-1 and TRBJ2-5; tentatively, D is TRBD2 (6 bases). Trimming stripped 1 base from V and 4 bases from J, with 10 bases between. CDR1 is DFQATT, CDR2 SNEGSKA, per germline (reference sequence). CDR3 size: 13 residues.

This clonotype was seen a few times. V gene TRBV14 combines with J gene TRBJ2-1, with TRBD2 matching over 9 bases. The CDR3 totals 16 residues. CDR1 SGHDN and CDR2 FVKESK come from the germline V gene. The trim removed 3 bases at V and 4 bases at J, leaving 7 bases unmatched. The DNA of the CDR3 is TGTGCCAGCAGCCAGCTAGGAGCGGGGGGTTACAATGAGCAGTTCTTC. As protein: CASSQLGAGGYNEQFF.

The rearrangement uses TRBV4-3 and TRBJ1-3; D unclear. Trimming took off 0 bases at V and 0 bases at J, with 18 bases between the two ends. The length of the CDR3 is 19 residues. Germline V gene sequence: CDR1 LGHNA, CDR2 YSLEER. In nucleotides, the CDR3 is TGCGCCAGCAGCCAAGAAAGTAACTGGCCCGCGAGCTCTGGAAACACCATATATTTT. It encodes CASSQESNWPASSGNTIYF.

This rearrangement joins TRBV28 to TRBJ1-1; D gene uncertain. CDR1 and CDR2 (germline): MDHEN, SYDVKM. The CDR3 runs to 13 residues. With 3 bases removed from V and 5 bases from J, the gap between germline ends came to 10 bases. The CDR3, as DNA: TGTGCCAGCAGTTTGCGGCGGCAGACTGAAGCTTTCTTT. Amino acid sequence: CASSLRRQTEAFF. The whole variable domain, remainder taken from reference TRBV28 and TRBJ1-1, is DVKVTQSSRYLVKRTGEKVFLECVQDMDHENMFWYRQDPGLGLRLIYFSYDVKMKEKGDIPEGYSVSREKKERFSLILESASTNQTSMYLCASSLRRQTEAFFGQGTRLTVV.

This clonotype was counted between two and nine times. The chain links TRBV3-1 to TRBJ2-7, with 8 bases matching TRBD1. The length of the CDR3 is 14 residues. V was pared by 5 bases and J by 5 bases, with 8 bases of the junction left unmatched. Germline lookup yields CDR1 LGHDT and CDR2 YNNKEL (reference sequence). The CDR3 loop reads CASSGRTGFDEQYF. The CDR3 nucleotides read TGTGCCAGCAGCGGTCGGACAGGGTTCGACGAGCAGTACTTC.

The chain has TRBV13 and TRBJ2-1, with D possibly matching TRBD2 (5 bases). V gave up 5 bases and J gave up 5 bases, with 19 bases separating them. In germline, CDR1 is PRHDT, CDR2 FYEKMQ (reference sequence). The CDR3 runs to 16 residues. The DNA of the CDR3 is TGTGCCAGCAGCGGGAGAAGAGGAATCCTAAACAATGAGCAGTTCTTC. It specifies CASSGRRGILNNEQFF.

This clonotype came up many times. The rearrangement uses TRBV28 and TRBJ1-2; D not resolved. The germline gives CDR1 MDHEN, CDR2 SYDVKM. V shed 6 bases and J shed 2 bases, with 7 bases lying between them. CDR3 length equals 12 residues. The CDR3 reads CASSPLNYGYTF. The CDR3 DNA reads as TGTGCCAGCAGCCCTTTGAACTATGGCTACACCTTC.

This clonotype was counted a few times. The chain employs TRBV29-1 and TRBJ2-3, with no clear D. The CDR3 loop spans 16 amino acids. V shed 0 bases and J shed 6 bases, with 19 bases lying between them. CDR1 is SQVTM and CDR2 is ANQGSEA in the germline V gene. CDR3 sequence: CSVEEWVSVALDTQYF. The CDR3 DNA is TGCAGCGTTGAAGAATGGGTCAGCGTGGCGCTGGATACGCAGTATTTT.